This TCR beta chain was identified during a study of Ad26.COV2.S vaccination and SARS-CoV-2 variants. This table comes from immunoSEQ multiplex PCR, and its TCRdb copy is limited to in-frame clones, with some not included. This sample has over 110,000 clones, with around 86% found just once. The table lists this clone with a count of one. Its target is unknown. Study-wide results and caveats: Analytic work on TCR breadth and depth might have understated the full extent of total T cell responses. Breadth measured for non-spike TCRs was similar across vaccine and placebo recipients. Spike-specific TCR breadth was greater in vaccine than placebo recipients.

Here the sequenced sample was peripheral blood, taken after recovery from COVID-19. The TCR sequence derives from a human donor who had recovered from COVID-19.

CDR3 region: CASSLSFTNYGYTF. DNA of the CDR3: TGCGCCAGCAGCTTGTCCTTCACAAACTATGGCTACACCTTC. The rearrangement uses TRBV5-1 and TRBJ1-2; D is unclear. V was trimmed by 1 base and J by 2 bases, leaving 9 bases between them. Germline CDR1 SGHRS, CDR2 YFSETQ. CDR3 length equals 14 residues.